The 31 T cell receptor beta chains below all came from one sample that was sequenced in a study of blood T cell repertoires in COVID-19. The data were produced by immunoSEQ multiplex PCR, yet TCRdb's version contains in-frame clones alone and is incomplete. Of some 150,000 clones listed, 85% to 90% are singletons. The sequencing input was peripheral blood. The source is a woman aged 55-69 years with active COVID-19.

The chain uses TRBV7-8 and TRBJ1-1; D possibly corresponds to TRBD1 (6 bases). The ends were cut back, 3 bases at V and 5 bases at J, with 13 bases in the middle. The CDR3 loop spans 14 amino acids. Germline V gene sequence: CDR1 SGHVS, CDR2 FQNEAQ. The CDR3 nucleotides read TGTGCCAGCAGCTTTCGGGGGGCAGGGACTGAAGCTTTCTTT. Translation: CASSFRGAGTEAFF.

The chain is built from TRBV6-2 or TRBV6-3 and TRBJ2-1, with D hard to call. Germline V lookup: CDR1 MNHEY, CDR2 SVGEGT. This CDR3 has 12 residues. Trimming cost V 6 bases and J 8 bases, with 11 bases left between them. CDR3: CASSPAPDEQFF. In nucleotides, the CDR3 is TGTGCCAGCAGCCCGGCCCCCGATGAGCAGTTCTTC.

V and J are TRBV3-1 (or the pseudogene TRBV3-2) and TRBJ1-2, with D perhaps matching TRBD1 (6 bases). Germline values: CDR1 LGHDT, CDR2 YNNKEL (reference sequence). V dropped 3 bases and J dropped 2 bases, with 13 bases sitting between them. CDR3 length equals 15 residues. Here the CDR3 reads CASSHPGALNYGYTF. The CDR3 nucleotides read TGTGCCAGCAGCCACCCAGGGGCCTTAAACTATGGCTACACCTTC.

Only one count was recorded for this clone. Within the sample, other DNA sequences also encode this same CDR3. The chain recombines TRBV9 with TRBJ2-7, with a tentative D call TRBD1 (7 bases). There are 14 residues in the CDR3. Germline V gene data show CDR1 as SGDLS and CDR2 as YYNGEE. Trimming shortened V by 0 bases and J by 3 bases, and 10 bases separated the two germline ends. The CDR3 reads CASSVGQGGYEQYF. The CDR3, as DNA: TGTGCCAGCAGCGTAGGCCAGGGGGGCTACGAGCAGTACTTC.

DNA of the CDR3: TGTGCCAGCAGTGAGGGAGCAGGGGATCATCAGCCCCAGCATTTT. Its translation is CASSEGAGDHQPQHF. The rearrangement links TRBV2 to TRBJ1-5; TRBD1 is a possible D gene (6 bases). The CDR3 has 15 residues. Germline-derived CDR1 and CDR2 are SNHLY and FYNNEI. Deletions cut 3 bases from V and 5 bases from J, with 14 bases between.

The V call is TRBV15, the J call TRBJ2-6; D uncertain. The length of the CDR3 is 17 residues. Germline V gene sequence: CDR1 LNHNV, CDR2 YYDKDF (reference sequence). V was pared by 1 base and J by 0 bases, with 10 bases between. As DNA, the CDR3 is TGTGCCACCAGCAGAGGACACGGCTCCTCTGGGGCCAACGTCCTGACTTTC. Amino acids: CATSRGHGSSGANVLTF.

The chain links TRBV10-1 to TRBJ2-7, with TRBD1 matching 7 bases. The ends lost 3 bases at V and 4 bases at J; junction bases unmatched: 6. The CDR3 spans 14 residues. CDR1 WNHNN and CDR2 SYGVQD come from the germline V gene (reference sequence). CDR3 nucleotide sequence: TGCGCCAGCAGTGACGGGACAGCTCCATACGAGCAGTACTTC. Residues: CASSDGTAPYEQYF.

This rearrangement joins TRBV18 to TRBJ1-4, with D possibly TRBD1 on 6 matching bases. The V gene lost 0 bases and the J gene lost 3 bases, with 11 bases spanning the gap. Per germline, CDR1 KGHSH and CDR2 LQKENI. This CDR3 is built from 16 residues. CDR3 amino acids: CASSPPMTGANEKLFF. CDR3 in DNA: TGTGCCAGCTCACCACCGATGACAGGAGCTAATGAAAAACTGTTTTTT.

The chain is built from TRBV5-4 and TRBJ2-2; D gene ambiguous. V lost 6 bases, J lost 6 bases, and 6 bases lay in between. The length of the CDR3 is 11 residues. CDR1 and CDR2 from the germline V gene are SGHNT and YYREEE (reference sequence). CDR3 residues: CASNRAGELFF. Here the CDR3 DNA reads TGTGCCAGCAACCGGGCCGGGGAGCTGTTTTTT.

This clone has a handful of counts. In DNA, the CDR3 is TGTGCCAGCAGCTCCACGGGGGACTACGAGCAGTACTTC. It specifies CASSSTGDYEQYF. The chain couples TRBV3-1 (or the pseudogene TRBV3-2) to TRBJ2-7, with D possibly matching TRBD2 (6 bases). Germline V gives CDR1 LGHDT, CDR2 YNNKEL (reference sequence). This CDR3 has 13 amino acids. V lost 5 bases and J lost 3, with 11 bases in between.

The chain uses TRBV28 and TRBJ2-3; D is possibly TRBD2 (6 bases). CDR1 MDHEN and CDR2 SYDVKM come from the germline V gene. The CDR3 contains 16 residues. V lost 1 base, J lost 6 bases, and 17 bases lay in between. CDR3 in amino acids: CASSLSPPGVADTQYF. The DNA for the CDR3 is TGTGCCAGCAGTTTATCCCCTCCGGGAGTGGCTGATACGCAGTATTTT.

The chain uses TRBV11-2 and TRBJ2-5, with 8 bases identical to TRBD2. The CDR3 contains 14 residues. Losses at the gene ends were 1 base for V and 5 bases for J; bases not matched to a gene: 3. The germline V gene encodes CDR1 SGHAT and CDR2 FQNNGV. The CDR3 loop reads CASSLVGGRETQYF. The CDR3 coding sequence is TGTGCCAGCAGCTTAGTAGGCGGGAGGGAGACCCAGTACTTC. Variable domain in full (rest from reference TRBV11-2 and TRBJ2-5): EAGVAQSPRYKIIEKRQSVAFWCNPISGHATLYWYQQILGQGPKLLIQFQNNGVVDDSQLPKDRFSAERLKGVDSTLKIQPAKLEDSAVYLCASSLVGGRETQYFGPGTRLLVL.

The rearrangement joins TRBV19 to TRBJ2-3; 11 bases are shared with TRBD2. The CDR3 has 15 residues. CDR1 is LNHDA and CDR2 is SQIVND in the germline V gene (reference sequence). Trimming took 3 bases from V and 2 from J; bases not matched to a gene: 1. CDR3 amino acids: CASSMGLADTDTQYF. In DNA form, the CDR3 reads TGTGCCAGTAGTATGGGACTAGCGGACACAGATACGCAGTATTTT.

V usage is TRBV7-2 and J usage is TRBJ2-7; TRBD1 agrees at 9 bases. The CDR3 sequence is 14 residues long. The junction had 2 bases not matched to a gene; V was cut back by 5 bases and J by 0 bases. Looked up from germline, CDR1 is SGHTA and CDR2 is FQGNSA. CDR3 sequence (DNA): TGTGCCAGCAGCGGGGGACAGGGCTCCTACGAGCAGTACTTC. Encoded protein: CASSGGQGSYEQYF.

This clone appeared a single time. V usage is TRBV9 and J usage is TRBJ2-6; D perhaps matches TRBD1 (5 bases). Trimming removed 2 bases at V and 3 bases at J, with 12 bases between. The CDR3 is 16 amino acids. Germline CDR1 is SGDLS and CDR2 is YYNGEE. DNA for the CDR3: TGTGCCAGCAGCGTTCAGGGATCGGTTGGGGCCAACGTCCTGACTTTC. It codes for CASSVQGSVGANVLTF.

The CDR3 nucleotides read TGTGCCAGCTCACCACCCGGAGGCTCCTACAATGAGCAGTTCTTC. This encodes CASSPPGGSYNEQFF. The chain is built from TRBV18 and TRBJ2-1, with D maybe TRBD2 (5 bases). V was shortened by 0 bases and J by 0 bases, with 6 bases between the two germline ends. The CDR3 length is 15 residues. The V gene's germline CDR1 is KGHSH and CDR2 LQKENI.

V gene TRBV6-5 combines with J gene TRBJ2-7, with TRBD2 matching over 7 bases. Trimming took 7 bases from V and 9 from J; bases not matched to a gene: 18. Germline CDR1 reads MNHEY; CDR2 reads SVGAGI. This CDR3 has 15 amino acids. This chain's CDR3 is CASKAPIGEGSAQYF. The CDR3 DNA reads TGTGCCAGCAAAGCCCCCATAGGGGAGGGATCAGCGCAGTACTTC.

The chain links TRBV18 to TRBJ1-2, with TRBD1 identical over 10 bases. Germline V gives CDR1 KGHSH, CDR2 LQKENI. CDR3 size: 15 residues. V trimming: 5 bases; J trimming: 3 bases; junction bases outside the gene matches: 6. The CDR3: CASSARQGADYGYTF. CDR3 DNA sequence: TGTGCCAGCTCAGCGCGACAGGGGGCTGACTATGGCTACACCTTC. Combining the CDR3 with reference TRBV18 and TRBJ1-2 gives the whole variable domain NAGVMQNPRHLVRRRGQEARLRCSPMKGHSHVYWYRQLPEEGLKFMVYLQKENIIDESGMPKERFSAEFPKEGPSILRIQQVVRGDSAAYFCASSARQGADYGYTFGSGTRLTVV.

The chain uses TRBV18 and TRBJ1-1; D might be TRBD1 (5 bases). CDR3 length equals 22 residues. The V and J ends lost 1 base and 1 base respectively, with 31 bases between them. CDR1 is KGHSH and CDR2 is LQKENI in the germline V gene. CDR3 coding DNA: TGTGCCAGCTCACCACTACTGGGACTTGCTCTAGTTTCCGACCGGGAGAACACTGAAGCTTTCTTT. The encoded protein is CASSPLLGLALVSDRENTEAFF. The full variable domain, rest sourced from reference TRBV18 and TRBJ1-1, is NAGVMQNPRHLVRRRGQEARLRCSPMKGHSHVYWYRQLPEEGLKFMVYLQKENIIDESGMPKERFSAEFPKEGPSILRIQQVVRGDSAAYFCASSPLLGLALVSDRENTEAFFGQGTRLTVV.

The chain couples TRBV6-2 or TRBV6-3 to TRBJ2-7; 13 nucleotides line up with TRBD2. CDR1 is MNHEY, CDR2 SVGEGT, per germline. V lost 5 bases, J lost 3 bases, and 10 bases stayed unmatched. There are 17 residues in the CDR3. The CDR3: CASSVSPGLAGLYEQYF. CDR3 coding DNA: TGTGCCAGCAGTGTTTCACCGGGACTAGCGGGACTCTACGAGCAGTACTTC.

This sequence joins TRBV6-2 or TRBV6-3 and TRBJ1-2; 7 bases fit TRBD1. V lost 4 bases and J lost 6; bases outside the gene matches: 2. The length of the CDR3 is 12 residues. The V gene's germline CDR1 is MNHEY and CDR2 SVGEGT. This CDR3 reads CASSWDSNGYTF. The CDR3 coding sequence is TGTGCCAGCAGTTGGGACAGCAATGGCTACACCTTC.

This clone is a singleton in its sample. This chain links TRBV11-2 with TRBJ1-2; D is possibly TRBD1 (5 bases). The CDR3 totals 14 residues. Per the germline V gene, CDR1 is SGHAT and CDR2 is FQNNGV. Trimming shortened V by 5 bases and J by 1 base, and 11 bases separated the two germline ends. CDR3: CASSRQGLNYGYTF. As DNA, the CDR3 is TGTGCCAGCAGCCGTCAGGGCCTTAACTATGGCTACACCTTC.

The V call is TRBV29-1, the J call TRBJ1-5, with 8 bases aligning to TRBD1. The CDR3 is 14 residues long. The germline CDR1 and CDR2 sequences are SQVTM and ANQGSEA. The V and J ends lost 8 bases and 4 bases, in that order; junction bases with no gene match: 10. The chain's CDR3 is CSPPTGGDNQPQHF. CDR3 nucleotide sequence: TGCAGCCCCCCAACAGGGGGGGATAATCAGCCCCAGCATTTT.

The chain carries TRBV7-9 and TRBJ1-2; tentatively, D is TRBD1 (6 bases). Germline CDR1 SEHNR, CDR2 FQNEAQ (reference sequence). The CDR3 has 14 residues. The V gene lost 5 bases and the J gene lost 8 bases, with 18 bases spanning the gap. The CDR3 sequence is CASSPNGGAVGYTF. CDR3 sequence (DNA): TGTGCCAGCAGCCCGAACGGGGGGGCAGTGGGCTACACCTTC.

The V gene is TRBV7-8, the J gene TRBJ2-2, with 7 bases identical to TRBD1. Germline V lookup: CDR1 SGHVS, CDR2 FQNEAQ. Trimming at V came to 2 bases and at J to 1 base, leaving 4 bases not matched to a gene. The CDR3 contains 16 residues. This CDR3 reads CASSLPGQLNTGELFF. The CDR3 bases are TGTGCCAGCAGCTTACCGGGACAGCTGAACACCGGGGAGCTGTTTTTT. The entire variable domain, with the rest obtained from reference TRBV7-8 and TRBJ2-2, is as follows: GAGVSQSPRYKVAKRGQDVALRCDPISGHVSLFWYQQALGQGPEFLTYFQNEAQLDKSGLPSDRFFAERPEGSVSTLKIQRTQQEDSAVYLCASSLPGQLNTGELFFGEGSRLTVL.

This sequence joins TRBV30 and TRBJ2-2; no definite D call. This CDR3 is 14 amino acids long. Germline lookup yields CDR1 GTSNPN and CDR2 SVGIG (reference sequence). V was trimmed by 3 bases and J by 4 bases, leaving 12 bases between them. CDR3 nucleotide sequence: TGTGCCTGGAGAAGGTCACTAATCACCGGGGAGCTGTTTTTT. Translating it yields CAWRRSLITGELFF.

This clone has a handful of counts. The chain recombines TRBV27 with TRBJ2-3, with 12 bases identical to TRBD2. Germline-derived CDR1 and CDR2 are MNHEY and SMNVEV (reference sequence). Unmatched junction bases numbered 6, after V lost 5 bases and J lost 3 bases. The length of the CDR3 is 16 residues. The CDR3 sequence: CASSQRLAGETDTQYF. Here the CDR3 DNA reads TGTGCCAGCAGTCAGAGACTAGCGGGAGAAACAGATACGCAGTATTTT.

The chain is built from TRBV15 and TRBJ2-7; 10 nucleotides align to TRBD1. CDR3 length: 15 amino acids. Germline CDR1 reads LNHNV; CDR2 reads YYDKDF (reference sequence). V shed 3 bases and J 2 bases; nucleotides not matched to a gene: 4. The CDR3 sequence: CATSSQDRGTYEQYF. The CDR3 nucleotides are TGTGCCACCAGCAGCCAGGACAGGGGGACCTACGAGCAGTACTTC.

The V call is TRBV2, the J call TRBJ2-7, with 12 bases matching TRBD2. The CDR3 covers 16 residues. Germline V lookup: CDR1 SNHLY, CDR2 FYNNEI. Trimming cost V 3 bases and J 1 base; bases outside gene matches: 4. DNA of the CDR3: TGTGCCAGCAGTGAGCGTGGGACTAGCGGGTCCTACGAGCAGTACTTC. Its translation: CASSERGTSGSYEQYF.

The chain combines TRBV19 with TRBJ1-5; D is undetermined. V was shortened by 3 bases and J by 4 bases, with 13 bases between the two germline ends. CDR3 length: 15 residues. Looked up from germline, CDR1 is LNHDA and CDR2 is SQIVND (reference sequence). CDR3 loop: CASSMALGTNQPQHF. CDR3 nucleotide sequence: TGTGCCAGTAGTATGGCTTTGGGCACAAATCAGCCCCAGCATTTT.

The CDR3 sequence: CASSIQTGSGSYNEQFF. CDR3 bases: TGTGCCAGTAGTATTCAGACGGGAAGCGGCTCCTACAATGAGCAGTTCTTC. V is TRBV19 and J is TRBJ2-1, with a weak D call TRBD2 (5 bases). There are 17 residues in the CDR3. Looked up from germline, CDR1 is LNHDA and CDR2 is SQIVND (reference sequence). V lost 3 bases and J 0 bases, leaving 15 bases between the germline ends.